This TCR beta chain was obtained from a study of T-cell reconstitution after alpha-beta-depleted transplantation in children. Overall study results and limits: It was surviving recipient T cells and thymic progenitors that gave some patients high TCRbeta diversity at day 60. T-cell counts and diversity at one year following transplant were attributed mainly to newly produced T cells. Alpha-beta T cells about two months after transplant reportedly derived from several hundred expanded graft clones.

This clonotype came up a few times. Its antigen is still unknown. V shed 5 bases and J shed 2 bases, with 13 bases lying between them. This CDR3 is built from 15 residues. Unique molecular identifiers were incorporated into the prepared TCRbeta library. TCRdb used MiXCR to reprocess the PCR reads, holding one entry per CDR3 protein. Of about 870,000 distinct CDR3 sequences detected, about 16% appear once; the ten largest clones hold approximately 4.5%. This specimen consisted of PBMCs, mostly from graft donor cells, obtained 360 days after TCRalphabeta/CD19-depleted stem cell transplant. The chain combines TRBV12-3 or TRBV12-4 with TRBJ2-1; tentatively, D is TRBD2 (5 bases). The receptor was isolated from a male patient aged 5 to 17 who had a stem cell transplant for acute lymphoblastic leukemia, so the T cells may come from the graft donor. CDR3 sequence: CASSPRLTPYNEQFF. The DNA for the CDR3 is TGTGCCAGCAGTCCTAGACTAACCCCCTACAATGAGCAGTTCTTC.